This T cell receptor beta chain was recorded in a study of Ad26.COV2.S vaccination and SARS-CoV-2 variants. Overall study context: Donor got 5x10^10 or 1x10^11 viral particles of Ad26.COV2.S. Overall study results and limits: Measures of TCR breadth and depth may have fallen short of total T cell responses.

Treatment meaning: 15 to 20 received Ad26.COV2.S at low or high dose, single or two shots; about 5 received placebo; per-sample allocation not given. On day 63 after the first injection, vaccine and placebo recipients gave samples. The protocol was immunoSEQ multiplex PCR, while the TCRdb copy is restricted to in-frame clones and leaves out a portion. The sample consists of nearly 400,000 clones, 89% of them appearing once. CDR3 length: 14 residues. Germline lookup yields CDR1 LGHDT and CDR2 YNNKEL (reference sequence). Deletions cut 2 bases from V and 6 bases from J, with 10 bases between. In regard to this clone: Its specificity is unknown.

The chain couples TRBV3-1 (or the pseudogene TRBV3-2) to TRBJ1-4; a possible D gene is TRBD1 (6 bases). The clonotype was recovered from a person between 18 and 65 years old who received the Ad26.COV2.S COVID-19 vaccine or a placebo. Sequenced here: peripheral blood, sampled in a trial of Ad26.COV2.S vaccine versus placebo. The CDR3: CASSQNRVYEKLFF. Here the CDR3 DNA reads TGTGCCAGCAGCCAAAACAGGGTTTATGAAAAACTGTTTTTT.